A selection of T cell receptor beta chains follows, all from one sample in a study of identical twins. A single record per CDR3 protein comes from TCRdb applying MiXCR to the 5' RACE reads. The table shows hundreds of thousands of distinct CDR3 sequences, with 20% to 25% occurring only once. This sample also appeared in a second study, on T cells expressing NK-cell markers.

Sequencing was done on a sample of CD4+ T cells sorted from blood. These receptor sequences come from a woman younger than 30 in good health. The CDR3 runs from the conserved cysteine through the conserved F or W. Each record gives: CDR3 length, D gene, V gene, clone size, J gene, CDR3 protein, CDR3 DNA. The D gene is left open where the match is weak. Size tells how often a clone was seen (once, few, many) or the class of an expanded clone, and some rows leave it out.

cdr3_length: 18
d_call: TRBD2
v_call: TRBV11-1
clone_size: NA
j_call: TRBJ2-1
cdr3_aa: CASSPRGTSGGQYNEQFF
cdr3_nt: TGTGCCAGCAGCCCACGGGGGACTAGCGGGGGACAGTACAATGAGCAGTTCTTC

cdr3_length: 15
d_call: NA
v_call: TRBV6-1
clone_size: few
j_call: TRBJ2-1
cdr3_aa: CASSGTSSSYNEQFF
cdr3_nt: TGTGCCAGCAGCGGGACTTCTTCTTCCTACAATGAGCAGTTCTTC

cdr3_length: 15
d_call: TRBD2
v_call: TRBV12-3/TRBV12-4
clone_size: few
j_call: TRBJ2-1
cdr3_aa: CASSPRLAGYPEQFF
cdr3_nt: TGTGCCAGCAGCCCTAGACTAGCGGGGTATCCTGAGCAGTTCTTC

cdr3_length: 17
d_call: TRBD2
v_call: TRBV9
clone_size: NA
j_call: TRBJ2-4
cdr3_aa: CASSVGLAGVTKNIQYF
cdr3_nt: TGTGCCAGCAGCGTAGGACTAGCGGGGGTCACCAAAAACATTCAGTACTTC

cdr3_length: 15
d_call: NA
v_call: TRBV5-1
clone_size: few
j_call: TRBJ2-6
cdr3_aa: CASSLQGTGANVLTF
cdr3_nt: TGCGCCAGCAGCCTACAGGGTACTGGGGCCAACGTCCTGACTTTC

cdr3_length: 14
d_call: TRBD1
v_call: TRBV5-1
clone_size: NA
j_call: TRBJ2-7
cdr3_aa: CASSFGDRDRGQYF
cdr3_nt: TGCGCCAGCAGCTTCGGAGACAGGGATCGCGGGCAGTACTTC

cdr3_length: 13
d_call: NA
v_call: TRBV14
clone_size: NA
j_call: TRBJ2-3
cdr3_aa: CASSRPSTDTQYF
cdr3_nt: TGTGCCAGCAGCCGGCCTAGCACAGATACGCAGTATTTT

cdr3_length: 18
d_call: TRBD2
v_call: TRBV11-2
clone_size: NA
j_call: TRBJ2-5
cdr3_aa: CASSLPPGTSGDQETQYF
cdr3_nt: TGTGCCAGCAGCTTACCCCCCGGGACTAGCGGGGATCAAGAGACCCAGTACTTC

cdr3_length: 13
d_call: NA
v_call: TRBV29-1
clone_size: NA
j_call: TRBJ2-7
cdr3_aa: CSVGLASSYEQYF
cdr3_nt: TGCAGCGTTGGTCTAGCGAGCTCCTACGAGCAGTACTTC

cdr3_length: 14
d_call: NA
v_call: TRBV7-9
clone_size: many
j_call: TRBJ2-2
cdr3_aa: CASIGDSNTGELFF
cdr3_nt: TGTGCCAGCATTGGAGACAGTAACACCGGGGAGCTGTTTTTT

cdr3_length: 15
d_call: TRBD1
v_call: TRBV4-3
clone_size: few
j_call: TRBJ1-2
cdr3_aa: CASSQDGQGDYGYTF
cdr3_nt: TGCGCCAGCAGCCAAGACGGCCAGGGGGACTATGGCTACACCTTC

cdr3_length: 14
d_call: TRBD1
v_call: TRBV10-2
clone_size: few
j_call: TRBJ2-3
cdr3_aa: CASRRTGNTDTQYF
cdr3_nt: TGCGCCAGCAGGAGGACAGGAAACACAGATACGCAGTATTTT

cdr3_length: 15
d_call: NA
v_call: TRBV6-1
clone_size: few
j_call: TRBJ2-6
cdr3_aa: CASREGQGGANVLTF
cdr3_nt: TGTGCCAGCAGGGAGGGCCAAGGAGGGGCCAACGTCCTGACTTTC

cdr3_length: 13
d_call: NA
v_call: TRBV29-1
clone_size: few
j_call: TRBJ2-7
cdr3_aa: CSGSLAGSYEQYF
cdr3_nt: TGCAGCGGAAGCCTTGCTGGGAGCTACGAGCAGTACTTC

cdr3_length: 16
d_call: TRBD2
v_call: TRBV11-2
clone_size: NA
j_call: TRBJ2-1
cdr3_aa: CASSFVERGSYNEQFF
cdr3_nt: TGTGCCAGCAGCTTCGTAGAGCGGGGCTCCTACAATGAGCAGTTCTTC

cdr3_length: 15
d_call: NA
v_call: TRBV15
clone_size: NA
j_call: TRBJ2-4
cdr3_aa: CATSRAGPTKNIQYF
cdr3_nt: TGTGCCACCAGCAGAGCGGGGCCTACCAAAAACATTCAGTACTTC

cdr3_length: 15
d_call: TRBD2
v_call: TRBV29-1
clone_size: NA
j_call: TRBJ2-1
cdr3_aa: CSASGLAGPGNEQFF
cdr3_nt: TGCAGCGCCAGTGGACTAGCGGGGCCCGGCAATGAGCAGTTCTTC

cdr3_length: 12
d_call: NA
v_call: TRBV12-5
clone_size: few
j_call: TRBJ1-2
cdr3_aa: CASGSSVYGYTF
cdr3_nt: TGTGCTAGTGGTTCGTCTGTGTATGGCTACACCTTC

cdr3_length: 14
d_call: NA
v_call: TRBV3-1
clone_size: NA
j_call: TRBJ2-7
cdr3_aa: CASSSHGIGGEQYF
cdr3_nt: TGTGCCAGCAGCTCTCATGGGATAGGCGGCGAGCAGTACTTC

cdr3_length: 13
d_call: NA
v_call: TRBV4-3
clone_size: NA
j_call: TRBJ2-1
cdr3_aa: CASSRKANNEQFF
cdr3_nt: TGCGCCAGCAGCCGGAAAGCCAACAATGAGCAGTTCTTC

cdr3_length: 15
d_call: NA
v_call: TRBV5-1
clone_size: NA
j_call: TRBJ2-3
cdr3_aa: CASSLSGGGTDMQYF
cdr3_nt: TGCGCCAGCAGCTTGTCAGGGGGGGGCACAGATATGCAGTATTTT

cdr3_length: 12
d_call: NA
v_call: TRBV20-1
clone_size: NA
j_call: TRBJ2-3
cdr3_aa: CSAPGLPNTQYF
cdr3_nt: TGCAGTGCCCCGGGTCTCCCGAATACGCAGTATTTT

cdr3_length: 13
d_call: NA
v_call: TRBV20-1
clone_size: few
j_call: TRBJ2-3
cdr3_aa: CSALKGKADTQYF
cdr3_nt: TGCAGTGCCCTAAAAGGAAAGGCAGATACGCAGTATTTT

cdr3_length: 13
d_call: TRBD1
v_call: TRBV6-1
clone_size: few
j_call: TRBJ2-7
cdr3_aa: CASSPMDRLEQYF
cdr3_nt: TGTGCCAGCAGCCCAATGGACAGGTTGGAGCAGTACTTC

cdr3_length: 15
d_call: TRBD2
v_call: TRBV7-2
clone_size: NA
j_call: TRBJ2-1
cdr3_aa: CASRLAGGGNNEQFF
cdr3_nt: TGTGCCAGCAGATTAGCGGGAGGCGGTAACAATGAGCAGTTCTTC

cdr3_length: 11
d_call: NA
v_call: TRBV12-3/TRBV12-4
clone_size: few
j_call: TRBJ2-3
cdr3_aa: CASSLKDAQYF
cdr3_nt: TGTGCCAGCAGTTTAAAGGATGCACAGTATTTT

cdr3_length: 12
d_call: NA
v_call: TRBV3-1
clone_size: NA
j_call: TRBJ2-7
cdr3_aa: CASSQSWYEQYF
cdr3_nt: TGTGCCAGCAGCCAGTCTTGGTACGAGCAGTACTTC

cdr3_length: 15
d_call: TRBD2
v_call: TRBV20-1
clone_size: few
j_call: TRBJ2-2
cdr3_aa: CSASPASGGSGELFF
cdr3_nt: TGCAGTGCCTCCCCGGCTAGCGGGGGGAGCGGGGAGCTGTTTTTT

cdr3_length: 14
d_call: NA
v_call: TRBV20-1
clone_size: NA
j_call: TRBJ2-5
cdr3_aa: CSASRDRYQETQYF
cdr3_nt: TGCAGTGCTAGCCGGGACCGGTACCAAGAGACCCAGTACTTC

cdr3_length: 14
d_call: TRBD1
v_call: TRBV20-1
clone_size: NA
j_call: TRBJ1-5
cdr3_aa: CSALQGAAVQPQHF
cdr3_nt: TGCAGTGCATTACAGGGGGCTGCGGTGCAGCCCCAGCATTTT